This T cell receptor beta chain stems from a study of beta chain features in type 1 diabetes. Study-wide context: Under 140,000,000 sorted cells were examined across all samples. Regarding the study as a whole: Moderately but significantly shorter TCRB CDR3s were found in Type 1 diabetes patients in all four CD4+ subsets. An over-representation of cells with high TCR expression could result from cDNA sequencing. VDJ junctions sequenced from type 1 diabetes patients showed fewer insertions and more deletions.

Expressed TCRB transcripts were sequenced, since all the RNA that had been isolated was reverse transcribed. Libraries were prepared by immunoSEQ multiplex PCR; TCRdb keeps only in-frame clonotypes and omits some of them. The sample holds some 190,000 clones; roughly 8% are singletons and the top ten take under 0.55%. A few counts support this clone. Its antigen is still unknown. Trimming took 1 base from V and 10 from J; bases not matched to a gene: 11. CDR3 length: 16 residues. Germline V gene lookup returns CDR1 SGHDT and CDR2 YYEEEE. Sorting that relied on CD45RO/CCR7/CD25/CD127/CD95/CD27 yielded CD4+ naive, central memory, regulatory and stem cell-like memory cells.

The clonotype was recovered from a man aged 18 to 29 with type 1 diabetes. Sequenced: central memory CD4+ T cells from blood. The rearrangement uses TRBV5-6 and TRBJ2-1; TRBD2 aligns across 10 bases. The CDR3 DNA reads as TGTGCCAGCAGCTTGAACAGGGGATTACTAGCGGGAGAGCAGTTCTTC. Translating gives CASSLNRGLLAGEQFF.